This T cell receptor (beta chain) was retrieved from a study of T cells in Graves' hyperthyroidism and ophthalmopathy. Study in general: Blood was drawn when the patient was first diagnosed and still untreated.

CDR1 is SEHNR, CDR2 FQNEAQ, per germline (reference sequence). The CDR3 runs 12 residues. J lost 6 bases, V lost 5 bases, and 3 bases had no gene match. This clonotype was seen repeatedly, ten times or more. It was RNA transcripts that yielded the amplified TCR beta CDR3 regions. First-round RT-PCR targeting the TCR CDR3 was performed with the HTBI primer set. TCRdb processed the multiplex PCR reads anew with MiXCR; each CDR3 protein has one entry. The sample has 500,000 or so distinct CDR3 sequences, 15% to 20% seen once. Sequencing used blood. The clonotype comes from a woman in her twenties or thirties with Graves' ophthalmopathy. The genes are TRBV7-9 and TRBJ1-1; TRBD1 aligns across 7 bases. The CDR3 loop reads CASSQGGAEAFF. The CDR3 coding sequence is TGTGCCAGCAGCCAGGGGGGGGCTGAAGCTTTCTTT.